This T cell receptor beta chain was sequenced in a study of T-cell reconstitution after alpha-beta-depleted transplantation in children. Broader study findings: Hyperexpanded clones declined; after one year, newly produced T cells mostly supplied diversity.

Between the trimmed V and J ends, which lost 6 bases and 6 bases, there was a span of 13 bases. Germline V gene lookup returns CDR1 MNHNY and CDR2 SVGAGI (reference sequence). The CDR3 consists of 13 residues. Unique molecular identifiers were incorporated into the prepared TCRbeta library. Each CDR3 protein gets one entry after TCRdb re-called the PCR reads with MiXCR. The sample has around 250,000 distinct CDR3 sequences, roughly 23% seen once. At least ten counts were recorded for this clonotype. Its specificity is not known. The source was PBMCs, collected before TCRalphabeta/CD19-depleted stem cell transplant. This chain links TRBV6-6 with TRBJ2-3, with D perhaps matching TRBD1 or TRBD2 (5 bases each). The origin of this receptor is a girl aged 2 to 10 with Fanconi anemia, due to receive a stem cell transplant. This CDR3 is CASSPRGGDTQYF. CDR3 coding DNA: TGTGCCAGCAGCCCACGGGGCGGGGATACGCAGTATTTT.